These 24 T cell receptor beta chains came from one sample sequenced in a study of blood T cell repertoires in COVID-19. The data were produced by immunoSEQ multiplex PCR, yet TCRdb's version contains in-frame clones alone and is incomplete. The table shows approximately 61,000 clones, with around nine tenths occurring only once. The sequenced sample was peripheral blood. Every receptor here comes from an elderly woman with active COVID-19.

The chain employs TRBV7-9 and TRBJ1-2, with TRBD1 matching over 8 bases. The V and J ends lost 5 bases and 4 bases, in that order; junction bases with no gene match: 6. Germline CDR1 SEHNR, CDR2 FQNEAQ (reference sequence). CDR3 size: 14 residues. The CDR3 reads CASSTRGLRYGYTF. Written as DNA, the CDR3 is TGTGCCAGCAGCACCAGGGGGCTACGCTATGGCTACACCTTC.

The CDR3 coding sequence is TGTGCCAGCAGCCCCAGGACTAGCGGGGGGTGGAATGAGCAGTTCTTC. Encoded protein: CASSPRTSGGWNEQFF. The J gene is TRBJ2-1, the V gene TRBV7-2, with 14 positions matching TRBD2. Germline V gene lookup returns CDR1 SGHTA and CDR2 FQGNSA. This CDR3 contains 16 residues. J lost 7 bases, V lost 5 bases, and 7 bases had no gene match. The complete variable domain, with remaining parts taken from reference TRBV7-2 and TRBJ2-1, reads GAGVSQSPSNKVTEKGKDVELRCDPISGHTALYWYRQSLGQGLEFLIYFQGNSAPDKSGLPSDRFSAERTGGSVSTLTIQRTQQEDSAVYLCASSPRTSGGWNEQFFGPGTRLTVL.

This chain uses TRBV5-4 with TRBJ2-7, with 7 positions matching TRBD2. The CDR3 totals 14 residues. V lost 3 bases to trimming and J lost 1 base; unmatched junction nucleotides: 4. Looked up from germline, CDR1 is SGHNT and CDR2 is YYREEE (reference sequence). CDR3 bases: TGTGCCAGCAGCTCCCAGCGGGGATCCTACGAGCAGTACTTC. This encodes CASSSQRGSYEQYF.

V and J are TRBV24-1 and TRBJ2-3, with TRBD1 matching over 8 bases. The germline CDR1 and CDR2 sequences are KGHDR and SFDVKD. The CDR3 length is 13 residues. V lost 11 bases and J lost 1; bases outside the gene matches: 4. This CDR3 reads CAIQGAGTDTQYF. The DNA of the CDR3 is TGTGCCATCCAGGGGGCAGGCACAGATACGCAGTATTTT.

The chain carries TRBV6-6 and TRBJ2-7; D perhaps matches TRBD1 (8 bases). The V end was cut by 5 bases, the J end by 4 bases, with 15 bases between. The CDR3 contains 14 residues. The V gene's germline CDR1 is MNHNY and CDR2 SVGAGI (reference sequence). The CDR3 here is CASSPQGGRYEQYF. For the CDR3, the DNA is TGTGCCAGCAGTCCACAGGGGGGGAGATACGAGCAGTACTTC.

The genes are TRBV5-4 and TRBJ1-2; D is perhaps TRBD1 (6 bases). Trimming cost V 4 bases and J 4 bases, with 17 bases left between them. CDR1 is SGHNT, CDR2 YYREEE, per germline (reference sequence). This CDR3 has 15 amino acids. The CDR3 DNA follows: TGTGCCAGCAGCCAAAAAGGACAGAGGGTCTATGGCTACACCTTC. Amino acid sequence: CASSQKGQRVYGYTF.

This chain connects TRBV2 to TRBJ2-7; 7 positions match TRBD2. The germline V gene encodes CDR1 SNHLY and CDR2 FYNNEI. The CDR3 runs 14 residues. V shed 6 bases and J 2 bases; nucleotides not matched to a gene: 7. CDR3 coding DNA: TGTGCCAGCAGACCGACTAGCTATACCTACGAGCAGTACTTC. Protein product: CASRPTSYTYEQYF.

Here the CDR3 reads CASQRGRSYNEQFF. As DNA, the CDR3 is TGTGCCAGTCAGCGGGGACGCTCCTACAATGAGCAGTTCTTC. The chain employs TRBV2 and TRBJ2-1, with 7 bases lining up with TRBD2. The V segment lost 9 bases and the J segment 0 bases; nucleotides outside the gene matches: 5. Germline values: CDR1 SNHLY, CDR2 FYNNEI. CDR3 length: 14 amino acids.

This rearrangement joins TRBV25-1 to TRBJ2-1; weak D call: TRBD2 (5 bases). Germline CDR1 reads MGHDK; CDR2 reads SYGVNS. The germline V and J ends were trimmed by 3 bases and 7 bases, with 7 bases remaining between them. This CDR3 comprises 12 residues. As DNA, the CDR3 is TGTGCCAGCAGTGATTGGAGGAATGAGCAGTTCTTC. Translated, it gives CASSDWRNEQFF.

CDR3 in amino acids: CASGTAGAHTGELFF. The DNA for the CDR3 is TGCGCCAGCGGAACAGCGGGGGCCCACACCGGGGAGCTGTTTTTT. The genes are TRBV5-1 and TRBJ2-2; 8 bases fit TRBD2. CDR1 is SGHRS, CDR2 YFSETQ, per germline. This CDR3 spans 15 amino acids. The V gene end was trimmed by 7 bases and the J gene end by 3 bases; junction bases not matched to a gene: 8.

The chain's CDR3 is CATSRAGSGGATNIQYF. CDR3 bases: TGTGCCACCAGCAGAGCTGGTAGCGGGGGGGCCACGAACATTCAGTACTTC. The gene calls are TRBV15 and TRBJ2-4; TRBD2 agrees at 11 bases. Germline trimming cut 1 base from V and 7 bases from J; bases unmatched to any gene: 9. Germline-derived CDR1 and CDR2 are LNHNV and YYDKDF (reference sequence). The CDR3 runs 17 residues. Full variable domain (remainder filled in from reference TRBV15 and TRBJ2-4): DAMVIQNPRYQVTQFGKPVTLSCSQTLNHNVMYWYQQKSSQAPKLLFHYYDKDFNNEADTPDNFQSRRPNTSFCFLDIRSPGLGDTAMYLCATSRAGSGGATNIQYFGAGTRLSVL.

The chain employs TRBV15 and TRBJ2-1, with D possibly TRBD1 on 6 matching bases. The CDR3 length is 16 residues. Germline lookup yields CDR1 LNHNV and CDR2 YYDKDF (reference sequence). The V end lost 4 bases, the J end lost 0 bases, and 13 bases lay between the germline ends. The CDR3 DNA sequence: TGTGCCACCAGCACGGCCCCAGGGGCCTCCTACAATGAGCAGTTCTTC. Translated, it gives CATSTAPGASYNEQFF.

The V and J genes are TRBV27 and TRBJ2-7; 8 bases are a match to TRBD1. Germline lookup yields CDR1 MNHEY and CDR2 SMNVEV (reference sequence). The ends lost 2 bases at V and 3 bases at J; junction bases unmatched: 6. The CDR3 is made up of 15 amino acids. The CDR3 spells CASSLASRGLYEQYF. CDR3 nucleotide sequence: TGTGCCAGCAGTTTAGCCTCCAGGGGGCTCTACGAGCAGTACTTC.

The chain links TRBV7-9 to TRBJ2-7; weak D call: TRBD2 (5 bases). Germline loops: CDR1 SEHNR, CDR2 FQNEAQ (reference sequence). Trimming stripped 2 bases from V and 9 bases from J, with 11 bases between. The CDR3 has 12 amino acids. Here the CDR3 reads CASSLLGGGQYF. DNA of the CDR3: TGTGCCAGCAGCTTACTAGGAGGCGGGCAGTACTTC.

V is TRBV4-1 and J is TRBJ2-3; TRBD2 aligns across 8 bases. The V gene's germline CDR1 is MGHRA and CDR2 YSYEKL. This CDR3 has 16 amino acids. Losses at the gene ends were 4 bases for V and 5 bases for J; bases not matched to a gene: 11. In DNA, the CDR3 is TGCGCCAGCAGCCCCTCTTCGGGGGGGGCTGGAGATACGCAGTATTTT. Translation gives CASSPSSGGAGDTQYF.

The rearrangement uses TRBV28 and TRBJ1-6; D remains ambiguous. From germline, CDR1 is MDHEN and CDR2 SYDVKM. Between the trimmed V and J ends, which lost 6 bases and 7 bases, there was a span of 13 bases. The CDR3 consists of 14 residues. The chain's CDR3 is CASSEGRRNSPLHF. The CDR3 coding sequence is TGTGCCAGCAGCGAGGGTCGCCGAAATTCACCCCTCCACTTT.

V is TRBV6-5 and J is TRBJ2-6; 7 nucleotides agree with TRBD1. V was pared by 0 bases and J by 2 bases, with 1 base of the junction left unmatched. CDR3 size: 16 residues. Germline V gives CDR1 MNHEY, CDR2 SVGAGI. Here the CDR3 DNA reads TGTGCCAGCAGTTACTCGACAGGGACTGGGGCCAACGTCCTGACTTTC. This codes for CASSYSTGTGANVLTF.

The chain recombines TRBV11-2 with TRBJ2-2; 10 bases map to TRBD2. Germline values: CDR1 SGHAT, CDR2 FQNNGV. The CDR3 is made up of 19 amino acids. J gave up 4 bases and V 5 bases, and 16 bases lay outside the gene matches. The CDR3, as DNA: TGTGCCAGCAGCCCCGGGTACATACTAGCGGGGAAAATCACCGGGGAGCTGTTTTTT. This codes for CASSPGYILAGKITGELFF. The complete variable domain, with remaining parts taken from reference TRBV11-2 and TRBJ2-2, reads EAGVAQSPRYKIIEKRQSVAFWCNPISGHATLYWYQQILGQGPKLLIQFQNNGVVDDSQLPKDRFSAERLKGVDSTLKIQPAKLEDSAVYLCASSPGYILAGKITGELFFGEGSRLTVL.

The chain employs TRBV30 and TRBJ1-2; D unresolved. The germline CDR1 and CDR2 sequences are GTSNPN and SVGIG (reference sequence). This CDR3 is 12 amino acids long. V gave up 3 bases and J gave up 7 bases, with 12 bases separating them. This CDR3 is CAWRPHRIGYTF. The CDR3 DNA reads as TGTGCCTGGAGGCCCCACAGAATTGGCTACACCTTC.

This clone was found a few times. The chain couples TRBV2 to TRBJ2-7; 9 bases match TRBD1. CDR3 length: 14 residues. CDR1 and CDR2 from the germline V gene are SNHLY and FYNNEI. V lost 7 bases, J lost 7 bases, and 11 bases stayed unmatched. For the CDR3, the DNA is TGTGCCAGCACCCGGACAGGGGACGTCGGAGAGCAGTACTTC. Translated: CASTRTGDVGEQYF.

The chain uses TRBV7-8 and TRBJ2-1, with TRBD2 identical over 9 bases. V gave up 2 bases and J gave up 3 bases; unmatched junction bases: 2. The germline CDR1 and CDR2 sequences are SGHVS and FQNEAQ. This CDR3 has 15 amino acids. The CDR3 loop reads CASSLKRGDYNEQFF. Written as DNA, the CDR3 is TGTGCCAGCAGCTTAAAGCGGGGGGACTACAATGAGCAGTTCTTC.

The chain is built from TRBV6-5 and TRBJ1-1; D unresolved. The CDR3 runs 14 residues. V lost 7 bases, J lost 5 bases, and 17 bases lay in between. Per the germline V gene, CDR1 is MNHEY and CDR2 is SVGAGI. This chain's CDR3 is CASTRRAIETEAFF. For the CDR3, the DNA is TGTGCCAGCACGCGGAGGGCAATTGAAACTGAAGCTTTCTTT.

V gene TRBV5-1 combines with J gene TRBJ2-7; 15 bases map to TRBD2. Looked up from germline, CDR1 is SGHRS and CDR2 is YFSETQ. The CDR3 has 16 residues. Trimming cost V 2 bases and J 2 bases; bases outside gene matches: 2. The CDR3 coding sequence is TGCGCCAGCAGCTTCGGGACTAGCGGGGGGACCTACGAGCAGTACTTC. Amino acid sequence: CASSFGTSGGTYEQYF.

This chain uses TRBV7-6 with TRBJ2-7; 12 bases are shared with TRBD1. The trim removed 5 bases at V and 1 base at J, leaving 15 bases unmatched. This CDR3 region has 19 residues. Germline V gene lookup returns CDR1 SGHVS and CDR2 FNYEAQ. CDR3 region: CASSALPPGQGALSYEQYF. CDR3 DNA sequence: TGTGCCAGCAGCGCCCTTCCCCCGGGACAGGGGGCCTTGTCCTACGAGCAGTACTTC.